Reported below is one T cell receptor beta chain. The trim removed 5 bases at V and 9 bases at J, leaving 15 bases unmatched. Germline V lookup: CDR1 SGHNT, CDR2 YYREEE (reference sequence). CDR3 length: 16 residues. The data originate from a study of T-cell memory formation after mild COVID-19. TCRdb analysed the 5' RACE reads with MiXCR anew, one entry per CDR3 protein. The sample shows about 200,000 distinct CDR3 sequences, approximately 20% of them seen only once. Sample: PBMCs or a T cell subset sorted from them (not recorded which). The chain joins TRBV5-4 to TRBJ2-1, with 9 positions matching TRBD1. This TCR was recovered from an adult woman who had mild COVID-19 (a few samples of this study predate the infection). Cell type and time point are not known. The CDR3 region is CASSSRGTGLTFEQFF. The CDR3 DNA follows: TGTGCCAGCAGTTCGCGCGGGACAGGGTTAACATTTGAGCAGTTCTTC.